This TCR beta chain originates from a study of immune cell composition in non-small cell lung cancer. Study findings and constraints: Adenocarcinomas with higher top tumour-associated clone frequency had more reactive TILs. Squamous lung tumours showed higher top 10 clone scores and clonality than adenocarcinomas. Shared sequences between tumour-reactive and dominant in vivo clones were not proven.

Concerning this clone itself: Its target is unknown.

This CDR3 comprises 18 residues. Germline V gene sequence: CDR1 SGDLS, CDR2 YYNGEE. V shed 0 bases and J 2 bases; nucleotides not matched to a gene: 7. Assay: immunoSEQ multiplex PCR; the TCRdb copy retains only in-frame clones and omits some. The sample lists around 13,000 clones; roughly 80% were seen once. This chain joins TRBV9 and TRBJ2-2, with 10 bases that match TRBD2. The receptor was isolated from a human donor with non-small cell lung cancer. Source material: lung tumor tissue. For the CDR3, the DNA is TGTGCCAGCAGCGTAGTGCCTGGACTAGCGGACAACACCGGGGAGCTGTTTTTT. Translated, it gives CASSVVPGLADNTGELFF.